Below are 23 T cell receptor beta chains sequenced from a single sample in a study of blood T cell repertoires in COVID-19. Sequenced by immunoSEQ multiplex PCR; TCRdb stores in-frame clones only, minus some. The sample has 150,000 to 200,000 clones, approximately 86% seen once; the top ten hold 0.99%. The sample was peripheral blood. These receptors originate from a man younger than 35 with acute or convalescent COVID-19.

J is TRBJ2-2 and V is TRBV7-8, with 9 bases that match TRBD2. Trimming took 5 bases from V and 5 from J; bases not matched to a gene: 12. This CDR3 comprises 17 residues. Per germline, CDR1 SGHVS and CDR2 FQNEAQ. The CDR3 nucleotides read TGTGCCAGCAGCCCCTTATCGCGGGGGGGCGGGACCGGGGAGCTGTTTTTT. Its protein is CASSPLSRGGGTGELFF.

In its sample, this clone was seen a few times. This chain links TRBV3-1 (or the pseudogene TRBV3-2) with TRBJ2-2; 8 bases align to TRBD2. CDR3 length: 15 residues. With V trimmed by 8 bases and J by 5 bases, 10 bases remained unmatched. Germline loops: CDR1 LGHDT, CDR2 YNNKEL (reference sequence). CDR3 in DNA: TGTGCCAGCGGCTCCAGACTAGCGAGTACCGGGGAGCTGTTTTTT. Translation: CASGSRLASTGELFF.

As DNA, the CDR3 is TGTGCCATCAGTGAGTCGTCTCCGGGAGCAGGGGAGACCCAGTACTTC. Its protein is CAISESSPGAGETQYF. The chain links TRBV10-3 to TRBJ2-5; the D gene is possibly TRBD2 (6 bases). Germline V gene sequence: CDR1 ENHRY, CDR2 SYGVKD. V lost 0 bases to trimming and J lost 5 bases, with 16 bases between them. CDR3 length: 16 amino acids.

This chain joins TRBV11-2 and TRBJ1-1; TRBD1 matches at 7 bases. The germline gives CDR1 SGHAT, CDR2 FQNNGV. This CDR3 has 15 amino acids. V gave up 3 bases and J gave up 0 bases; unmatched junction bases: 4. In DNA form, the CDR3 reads TGTGCCAGCAGCTTTGCAGGGGGTATGAACACTGAAGCTTTCTTT. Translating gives CASSFAGGMNTEAFF.

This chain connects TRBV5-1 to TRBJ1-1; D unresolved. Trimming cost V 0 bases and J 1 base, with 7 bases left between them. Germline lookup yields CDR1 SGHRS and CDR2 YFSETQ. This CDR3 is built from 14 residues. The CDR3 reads CASSLERKNTEAFF. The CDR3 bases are TGCGCCAGCAGCTTGGAGAGGAAGAACACTGAAGCTTTCTTT.

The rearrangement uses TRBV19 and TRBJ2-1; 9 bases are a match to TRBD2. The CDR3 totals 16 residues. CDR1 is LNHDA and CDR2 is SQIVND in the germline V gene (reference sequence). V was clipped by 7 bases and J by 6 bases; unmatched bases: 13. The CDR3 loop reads CASKTLAGDYINEQFF. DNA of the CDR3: TGTGCCAGTAAGACCTTAGCGGGGGATTACATCAATGAGCAGTTCTTC.

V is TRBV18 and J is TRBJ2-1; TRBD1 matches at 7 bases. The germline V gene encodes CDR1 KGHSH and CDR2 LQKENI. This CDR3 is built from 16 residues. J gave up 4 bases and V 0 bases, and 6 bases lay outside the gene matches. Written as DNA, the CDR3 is TGTGCCAGCTCACCACCGATGGGACAGCTTTACAATGAGCAGTTCTTC. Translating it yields CASSPPMGQLYNEQFF.

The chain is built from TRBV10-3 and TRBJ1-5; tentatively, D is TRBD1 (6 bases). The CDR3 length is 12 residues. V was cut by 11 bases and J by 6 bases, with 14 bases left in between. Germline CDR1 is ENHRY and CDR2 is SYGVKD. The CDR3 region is CAAGGSSQPQHF. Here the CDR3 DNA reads TGTGCCGCGGGGGGCTCGAGTCAGCCCCAGCATTTT.

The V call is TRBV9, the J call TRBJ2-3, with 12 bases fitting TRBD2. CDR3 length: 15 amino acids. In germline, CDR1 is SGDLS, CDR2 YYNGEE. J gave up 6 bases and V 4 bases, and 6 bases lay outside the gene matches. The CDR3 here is CASSSLAGGQDTQYF. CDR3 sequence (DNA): TGTGCCAGCAGCTCACTAGCGGGGGGACAGGATACGCAGTATTTT.

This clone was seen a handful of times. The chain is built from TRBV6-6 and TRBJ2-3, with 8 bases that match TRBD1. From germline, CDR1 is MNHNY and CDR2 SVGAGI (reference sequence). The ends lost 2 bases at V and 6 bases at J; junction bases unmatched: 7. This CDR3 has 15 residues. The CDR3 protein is CASSYETGVRDTQYF. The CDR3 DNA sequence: TGTGCCAGCAGTTACGAGACAGGGGTCCGGGATACGCAGTATTTT.

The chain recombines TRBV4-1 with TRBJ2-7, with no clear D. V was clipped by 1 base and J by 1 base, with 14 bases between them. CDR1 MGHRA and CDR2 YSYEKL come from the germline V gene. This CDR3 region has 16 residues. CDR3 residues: CASSQGPGLGSYEQYF. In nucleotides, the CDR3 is TGCGCCAGCAGCCAAGGGCCCGGGTTGGGTTCCTACGAGCAGTACTTC.

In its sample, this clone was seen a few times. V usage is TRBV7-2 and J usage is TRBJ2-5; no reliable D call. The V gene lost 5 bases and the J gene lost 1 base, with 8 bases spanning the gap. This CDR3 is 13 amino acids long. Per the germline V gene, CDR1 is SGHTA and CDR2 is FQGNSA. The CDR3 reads CASSPGTQETQYF. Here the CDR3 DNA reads TGTGCCAGCAGCCCCGGTACCCAAGAGACCCAGTACTTC.

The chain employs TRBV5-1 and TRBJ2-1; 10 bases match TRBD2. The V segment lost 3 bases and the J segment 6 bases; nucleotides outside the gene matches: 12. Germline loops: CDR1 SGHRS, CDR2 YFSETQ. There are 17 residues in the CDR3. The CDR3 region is CASSSSRSGGAPNEQFF. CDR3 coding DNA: TGCGCCAGCAGCTCCTCAAGAAGCGGGGGGGCCCCCAATGAGCAGTTCTTC.

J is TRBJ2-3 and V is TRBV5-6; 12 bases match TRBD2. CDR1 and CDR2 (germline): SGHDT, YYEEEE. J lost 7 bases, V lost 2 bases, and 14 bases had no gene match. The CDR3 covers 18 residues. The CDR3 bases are TGTGCCAGCAGCTTTTTTCTAGCGGGGGGGTTTCGCACGAATACGCAGTATTTT. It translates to CASSFFLAGGFRTNTQYF.

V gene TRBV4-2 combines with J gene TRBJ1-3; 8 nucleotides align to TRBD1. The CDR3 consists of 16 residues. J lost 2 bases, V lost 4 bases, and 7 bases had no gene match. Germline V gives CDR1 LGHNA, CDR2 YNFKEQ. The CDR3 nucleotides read TGTGCCAGCAGCCTCGGACAGGGAAGGACTGGAAACACCATATATTTT. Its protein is CASSLGQGRTGNTIYF.

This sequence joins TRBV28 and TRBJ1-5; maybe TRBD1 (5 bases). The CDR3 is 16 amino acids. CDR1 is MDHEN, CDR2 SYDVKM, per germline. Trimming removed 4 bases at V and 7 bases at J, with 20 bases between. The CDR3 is CASSSHNGGGGQPQHF. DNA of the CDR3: TGTGCCAGCAGTTCCCACAATGGTGGGGGAGGACAGCCCCAGCATTTT.

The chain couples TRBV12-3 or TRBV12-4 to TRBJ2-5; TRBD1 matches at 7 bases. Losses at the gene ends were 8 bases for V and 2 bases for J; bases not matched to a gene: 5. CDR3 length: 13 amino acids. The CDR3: CASQRDSQETQYF. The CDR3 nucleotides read TGTGCCAGCCAGAGGGACAGTCAAGAGACCCAGTACTTC.

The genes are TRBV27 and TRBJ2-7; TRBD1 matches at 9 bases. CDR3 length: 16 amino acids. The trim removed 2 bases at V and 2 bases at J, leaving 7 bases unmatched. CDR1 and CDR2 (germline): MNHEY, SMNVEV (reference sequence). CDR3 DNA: TGTGCCAGCAGTTTAGTCGCGGGACAGGGTACCTACGAGCAGTACTTC. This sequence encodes CASSLVAGQGTYEQYF.

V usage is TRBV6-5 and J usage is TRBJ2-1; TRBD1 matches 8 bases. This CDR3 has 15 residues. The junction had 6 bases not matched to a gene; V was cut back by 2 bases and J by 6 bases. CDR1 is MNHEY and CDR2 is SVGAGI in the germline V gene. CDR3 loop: CASSYLGQGTNEQFF. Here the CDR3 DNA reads TGTGCCAGCAGTTACCTAGGACAGGGTACCAATGAGCAGTTCTTC.

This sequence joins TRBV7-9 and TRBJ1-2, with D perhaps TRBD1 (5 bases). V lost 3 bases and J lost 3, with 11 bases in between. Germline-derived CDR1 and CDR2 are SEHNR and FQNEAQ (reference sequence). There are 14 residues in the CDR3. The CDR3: CASSFGTGDYGYTF. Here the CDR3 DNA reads TGTGCCAGCAGCTTCGGGACGGGAGACTATGGCTACACCTTC.

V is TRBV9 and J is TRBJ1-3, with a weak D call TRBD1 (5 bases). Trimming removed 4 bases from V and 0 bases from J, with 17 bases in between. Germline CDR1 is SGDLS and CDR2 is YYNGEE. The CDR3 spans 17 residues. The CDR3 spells CASSTTPGSDSGNTIYF. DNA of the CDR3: TGTGCCAGCAGCACCACACCAGGGTCGGACTCTGGAAACACCATATATTTT.

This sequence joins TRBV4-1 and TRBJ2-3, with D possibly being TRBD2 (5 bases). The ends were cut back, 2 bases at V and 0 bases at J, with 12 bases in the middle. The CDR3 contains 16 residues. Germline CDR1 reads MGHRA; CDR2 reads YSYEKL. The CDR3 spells CASSQRRPQSTDTQYF. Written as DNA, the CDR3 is TGCGCCAGCAGCCAAAGGAGGCCCCAAAGCACAGATACGCAGTATTTT.

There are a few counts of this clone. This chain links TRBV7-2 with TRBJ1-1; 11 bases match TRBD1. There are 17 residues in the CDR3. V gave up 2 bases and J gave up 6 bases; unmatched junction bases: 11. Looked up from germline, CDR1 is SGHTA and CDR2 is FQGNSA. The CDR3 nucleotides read TGTGCCAGCAGCTTAAGAAGGACAGGGGGCGAGGGCGCTGAAGCTTTCTTT. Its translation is CASSLRRTGGEGAEAFF.